Sequencing of this T cell receptor beta chain was carried out in a study of cytomegalovirus exposure and HLA in healthy donors. Study conclusions and caveats: Reportedly, diagnosis of cytomegalovirus status by the classifier showed high specificity and sensitivity. A later analysis revealed that TCR association rates differed between HLA loci, peaking at DRB1 and bottoming out at HLA-C. TRBV6-2, TRBV6-3 and some other V segments were excluded as indistinguishable. The productive fraction for most TCR beta V segments was about 87% or about 30% in an earlier analysis.

The PCR ran on 60 Vbeta and 13 Jbeta primers. The table came from immunoSEQ multiplex PCR; TCRdb's copy has only in-frame clones and leaves some out. The sample gives tens of thousands of clones, 82% of which show up once; 3.8% is in the top ten. On this clone itself: No antigen is known for it.

This CDR3 is built from 16 residues. Germline V gene data show CDR1 as SGHAT and CDR2 as FQNNGV. Trimming left V 5 bases short and J 0 bases short, with 13 bases between. V usage is TRBV11-2 and J usage is TRBJ2-2; D is undetermined. Sequences were obtained from PBMCs. This TCR was sampled from a man in his forties or fifties in good health and CMV-seronegative. Here the CDR3 DNA reads TGTGCCAGCAGCCCTTTAAAAAGCGCGAACACCGGGGAGCTGTTTTTT. This gives the protein CASSPLKSANTGELFF.